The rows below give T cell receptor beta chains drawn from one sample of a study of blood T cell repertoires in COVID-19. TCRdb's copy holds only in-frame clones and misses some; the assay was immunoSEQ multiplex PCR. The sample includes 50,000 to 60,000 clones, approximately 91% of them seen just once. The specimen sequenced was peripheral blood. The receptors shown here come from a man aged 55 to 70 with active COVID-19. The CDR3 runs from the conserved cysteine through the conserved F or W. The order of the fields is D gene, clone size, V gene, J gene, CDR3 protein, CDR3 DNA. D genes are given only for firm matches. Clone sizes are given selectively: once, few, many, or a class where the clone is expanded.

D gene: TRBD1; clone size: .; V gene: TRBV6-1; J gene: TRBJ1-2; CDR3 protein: CASSEGRGLYGYTF; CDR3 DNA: TGTGCCAGCAGTGAAGGCAGGGGGCTCTATGGCTACACCTTC
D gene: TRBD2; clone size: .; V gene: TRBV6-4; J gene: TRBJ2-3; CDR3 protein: CASSLTGTSGRDTQYF; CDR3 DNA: TGTGCCAGCAGTCTAACCGGGACTAGCGGGAGGGATACGCAGTATTTT
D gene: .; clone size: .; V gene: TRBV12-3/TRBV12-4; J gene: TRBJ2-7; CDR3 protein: CASSFSRAYEQYF; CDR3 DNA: TGTGCCAGCAGTTTTAGCAGGGCCTACGAGCAGTACTTC
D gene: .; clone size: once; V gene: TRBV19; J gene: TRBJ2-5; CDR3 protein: CATLDKGETQYF; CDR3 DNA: TGTGCCACCCTGGACAAAGGGGAGACCCAGTACTTC
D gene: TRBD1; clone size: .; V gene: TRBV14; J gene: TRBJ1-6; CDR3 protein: CASSQGQGARSPLHF; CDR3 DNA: TGTGCCAGCAGCCAAGGACAGGGGGCACGGTCACCCCTCCACTTT
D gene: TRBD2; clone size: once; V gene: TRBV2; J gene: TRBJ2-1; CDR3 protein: CASSELESSGRRHNEQFF; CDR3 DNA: TGTGCCAGCAGTGAATTGGAGTCTAGCGGGAGAAGACACAATGAGCAGTTCTTC
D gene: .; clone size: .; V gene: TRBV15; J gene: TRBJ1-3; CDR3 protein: CATSRDRGSGNTIYF; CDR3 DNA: TGTGCCACCAGCAGAGATCGAGGTTCTGGAAACACCATATATTTT
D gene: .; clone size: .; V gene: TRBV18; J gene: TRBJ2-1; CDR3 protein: CASSPRGVHEQFF; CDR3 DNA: TGTGCCAGCTCACCACGGGGGGTCCATGAGCAGTTCTTC
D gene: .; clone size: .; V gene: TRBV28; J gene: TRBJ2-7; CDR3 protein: CASSSRTGSSYEQYF; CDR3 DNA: TGTGCCAGCAGTTCCCGGACGGGGAGCTCCTACGAGCAGTACTTC
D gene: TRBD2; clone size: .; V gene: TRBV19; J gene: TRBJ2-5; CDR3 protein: CASRLAGKETQYF; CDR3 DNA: TGTGCCAGCAGACTAGCGGGAAAAGAGACCCAGTACTTC
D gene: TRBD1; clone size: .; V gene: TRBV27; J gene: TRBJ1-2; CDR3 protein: CASSSIRGLGGYTF; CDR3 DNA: TGTGCCAGCAGTTCGATCAGGGGGCTCGGGGGCTACACCTTC
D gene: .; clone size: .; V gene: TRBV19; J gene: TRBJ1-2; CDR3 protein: CASSTQGYYGYTF; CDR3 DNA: TGTGCCAGTAGTACGCAGGGGTACTATGGCTACACCTTC
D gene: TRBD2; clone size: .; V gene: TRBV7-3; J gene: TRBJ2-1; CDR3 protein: CASSLISGGEQFF; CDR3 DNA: TGTGCCAGCAGCTTAATTTCGGGGGGTGAGCAGTTCTTC
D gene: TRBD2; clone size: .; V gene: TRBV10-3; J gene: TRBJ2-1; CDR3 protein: CAISESQTSGKREQFF; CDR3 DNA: TGTGCCATCAGTGAGTCCCAGACTAGCGGGAAGCGAGAGCAGTTCTTC
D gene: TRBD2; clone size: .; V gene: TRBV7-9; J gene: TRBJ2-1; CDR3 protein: CASSLFLASGNEQFF; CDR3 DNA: TGTGCCAGCAGCTTATTTTTGGCTAGCGGCAATGAGCAGTTCTTC
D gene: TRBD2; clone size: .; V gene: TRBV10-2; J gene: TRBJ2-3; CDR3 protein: CASSESTSGRDTQYF; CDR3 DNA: TGCGCCAGCAGTGAGTCGACTAGCGGGAGGGATACGCAGTATTTT
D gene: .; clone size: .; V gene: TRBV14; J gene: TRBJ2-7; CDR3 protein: CASSRLGASYEQYF; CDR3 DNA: TGTGCCAGCAGCCGCCTGGGGGCCTCCTACGAGCAGTACTTC
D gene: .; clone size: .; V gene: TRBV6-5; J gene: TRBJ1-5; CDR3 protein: CASMQGLYSNQPQHF; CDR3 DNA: TGTGCCAGCATGCAGGGATTGTATAGCAATCAGCCCCAGCATTTT
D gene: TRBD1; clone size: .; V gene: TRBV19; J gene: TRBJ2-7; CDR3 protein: CASSDRQGGYEQYF; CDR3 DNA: TGTGCCAGTAGTGATCGACAGGGCGGCTACGAGCAGTACTTC
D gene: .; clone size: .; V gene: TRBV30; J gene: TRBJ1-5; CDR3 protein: CAWSEQSNQPQHF; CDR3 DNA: TGTGCCTGGAGTGAACAGTCCAATCAGCCCCAGCATTTT
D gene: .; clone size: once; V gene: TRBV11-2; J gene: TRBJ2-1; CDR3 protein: CASRPVLRTGASSYNEQFF; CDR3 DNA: TGTGCCAGCAGGCCAGTTCTCCGGACTGGCGCTAGCTCCTACAATGAGCAGTTCTTC
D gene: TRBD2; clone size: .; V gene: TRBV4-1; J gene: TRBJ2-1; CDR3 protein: CASSQDPSGFSSYNEQFF; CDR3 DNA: TGCGCCAGCAGCCAAGATCCTAGCGGGTTTAGCTCCTACAATGAGCAGTTCTTC
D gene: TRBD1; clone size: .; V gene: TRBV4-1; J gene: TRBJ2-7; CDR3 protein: CASSHPGQGGEQYF; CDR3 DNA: TGCGCCAGCAGCCACCCAGGACAGGGGGGCGAGCAGTACTTC
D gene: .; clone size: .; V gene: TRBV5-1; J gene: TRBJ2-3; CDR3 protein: CASSLAAVTDTQYF; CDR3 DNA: TGCGCCAGCAGCTTGGCCGCAGTCACAGATACGCAGTATTTT
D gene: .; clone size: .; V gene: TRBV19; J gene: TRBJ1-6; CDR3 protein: CASTPGPYNSPLHF; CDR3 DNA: TGTGCCAGTACTCCAGGTCCCTATAATTCACCCCTCCACTTT
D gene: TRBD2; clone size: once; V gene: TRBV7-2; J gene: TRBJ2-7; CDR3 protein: CASSATSFPFGEQYF; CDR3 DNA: TGTGCCAGCAGCGCGACTAGCTTCCCATTTGGCGAGCAGTACTTC
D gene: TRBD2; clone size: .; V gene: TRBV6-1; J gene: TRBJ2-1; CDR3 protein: CASSGLAGRPFYNEQFF; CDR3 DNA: TGTGCCAGCAGTGGACTAGCGGGACGCCCCTTCTACAATGAGCAGTTCTTC
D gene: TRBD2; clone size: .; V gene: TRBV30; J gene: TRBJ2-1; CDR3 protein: CAWSGVNSGRFYEQFF; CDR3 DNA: TGTGCCTGGAGTGGGGTCAATAGCGGGAGGTTCTATGAGCAGTTCTTC
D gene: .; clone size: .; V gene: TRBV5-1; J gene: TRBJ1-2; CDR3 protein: CASSLGPGNYGYTF; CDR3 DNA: TGCGCCAGCAGCTTGGGACCGGGGAACTATGGCTACACCTTC
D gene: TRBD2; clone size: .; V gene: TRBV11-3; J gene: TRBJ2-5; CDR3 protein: CASSLGSAGGQETQYF; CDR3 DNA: TGTGCCAGCAGCTTAGGATCAGCGGGAGGGCAAGAGACCCAGTACTTC
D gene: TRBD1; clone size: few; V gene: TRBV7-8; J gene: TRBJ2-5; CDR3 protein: CASSSQRGQQETQYF; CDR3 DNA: TGTGCCAGCAGCTCCCAGAGGGGACAGCAAGAGACCCAGTACTTC
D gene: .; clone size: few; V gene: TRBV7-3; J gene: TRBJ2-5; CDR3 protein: CASSHNPGEETQYF; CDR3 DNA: TGTGCCAGCAGCCATAACCCAGGGGAAGAGACCCAGTACTTC
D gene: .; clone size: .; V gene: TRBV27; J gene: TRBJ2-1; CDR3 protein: CASSLSGATSEQFF; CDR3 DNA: TGTGCCAGCAGTTTATCAGGGGCAACGAGTGAGCAGTTCTTC